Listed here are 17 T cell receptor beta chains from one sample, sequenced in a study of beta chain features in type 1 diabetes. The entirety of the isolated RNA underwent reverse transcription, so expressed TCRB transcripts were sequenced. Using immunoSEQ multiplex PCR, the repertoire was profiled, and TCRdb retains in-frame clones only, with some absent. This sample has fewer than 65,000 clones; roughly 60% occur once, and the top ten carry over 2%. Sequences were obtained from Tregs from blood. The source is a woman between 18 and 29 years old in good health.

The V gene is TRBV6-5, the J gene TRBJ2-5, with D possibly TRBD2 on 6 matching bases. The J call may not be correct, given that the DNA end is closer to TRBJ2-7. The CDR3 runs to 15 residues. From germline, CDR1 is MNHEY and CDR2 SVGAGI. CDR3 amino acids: CASSYSRGRGYEQYF. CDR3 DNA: TGTGCCAGCAGTTACTCCCGGGGCCGGGGGTACGAGCAGTACTTC.

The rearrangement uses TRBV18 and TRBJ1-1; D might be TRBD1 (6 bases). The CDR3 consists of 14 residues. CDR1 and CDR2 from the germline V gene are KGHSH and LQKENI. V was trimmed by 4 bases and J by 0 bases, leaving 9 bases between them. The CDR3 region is CASSRGQLNTEAFF. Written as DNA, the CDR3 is TGTGCCAGCTCACGCGGACAGCTGAACACTGAAGCTTTCTTT.

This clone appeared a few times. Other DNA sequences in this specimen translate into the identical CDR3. CDR3 amino acids: CASSLGGGTEAFF. The CDR3 nucleotides read TGCGCCAGCAGCTTGGGGGGGGGAACTGAAGCTTTCTTT. The chain couples TRBV5-1 to TRBJ1-1; tentatively, D is TRBD1 (5 bases). Trimming stripped 0 bases from V and 5 bases from J, with 8 bases between. The CDR3 spans 13 residues. Germline CDR1 SGHRS, CDR2 YFSETQ. Drawing the rest from reference TRBV5-1 and TRBJ1-1, the complete variable domain is KAGVTQTPRYLIKTRGQQVTLSCSPISGHRSVSWYQQTPGQGLQFLFEYFSETQRNKGNFPGRFSGRQFSNSRSEMNVSTLELGDSALYLCASSLGGGTEAFFGQGTRLTVV.

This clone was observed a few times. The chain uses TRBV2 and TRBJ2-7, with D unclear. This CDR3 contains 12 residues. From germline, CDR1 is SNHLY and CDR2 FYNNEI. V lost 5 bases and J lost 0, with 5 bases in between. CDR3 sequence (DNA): TGTGCCAGCAGTCCAAACTCCTACGAGCAGTACTTC. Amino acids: CASSPNSYEQYF.

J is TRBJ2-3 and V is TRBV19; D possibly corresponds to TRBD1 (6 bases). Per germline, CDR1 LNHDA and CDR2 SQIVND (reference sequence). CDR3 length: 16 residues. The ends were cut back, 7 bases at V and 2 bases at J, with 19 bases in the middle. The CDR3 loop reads CASTTGRQGDTDTQYF. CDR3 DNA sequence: TGTGCCAGTACGACAGGAAGGCAGGGAGACACAGATACGCAGTATTTT.

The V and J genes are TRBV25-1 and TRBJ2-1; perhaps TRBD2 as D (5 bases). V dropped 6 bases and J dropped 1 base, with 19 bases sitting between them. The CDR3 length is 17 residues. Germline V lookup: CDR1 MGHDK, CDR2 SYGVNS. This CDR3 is CASRGVRGTVSYNEQFF. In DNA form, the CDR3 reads TGTGCCAGCAGAGGTGTCCGGGGAACTGTGTCCTACAATGAGCAGTTCTTC.

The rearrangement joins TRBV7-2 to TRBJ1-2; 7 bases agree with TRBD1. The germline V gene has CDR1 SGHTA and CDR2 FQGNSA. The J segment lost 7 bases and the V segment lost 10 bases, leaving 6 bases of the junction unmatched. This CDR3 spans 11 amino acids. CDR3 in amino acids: CAIRTGGGYTF. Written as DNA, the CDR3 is TGTGCCATCAGGACAGGTGGTGGCTACACCTTC.

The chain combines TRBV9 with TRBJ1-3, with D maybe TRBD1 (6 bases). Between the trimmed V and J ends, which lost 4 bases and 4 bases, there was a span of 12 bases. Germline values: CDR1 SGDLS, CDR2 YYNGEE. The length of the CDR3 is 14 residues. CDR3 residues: CASSREGVGNTIYF. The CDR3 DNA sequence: TGTGCCAGCAGCCGCGAGGGGGTGGGAAACACCATATATTTT. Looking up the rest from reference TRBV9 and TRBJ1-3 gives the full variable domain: DSGVTQTPKHLITATGQRVTLRCSPRSGDLSVYWYQQSLDQGLQFLIQYYNGEERAKGNILERFSAQQFPDLHSELNLSSLELGDSALYFCASSREGVGNTIYFGEGSWLTVV.

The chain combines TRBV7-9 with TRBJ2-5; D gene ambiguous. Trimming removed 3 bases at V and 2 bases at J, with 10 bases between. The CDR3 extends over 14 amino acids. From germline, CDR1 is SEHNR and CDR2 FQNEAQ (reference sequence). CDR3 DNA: TGTGCCAGCAGCTTCCGGGTAGGACAAGAGACCCAGTACTTC. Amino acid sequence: CASSFRVGQETQYF.

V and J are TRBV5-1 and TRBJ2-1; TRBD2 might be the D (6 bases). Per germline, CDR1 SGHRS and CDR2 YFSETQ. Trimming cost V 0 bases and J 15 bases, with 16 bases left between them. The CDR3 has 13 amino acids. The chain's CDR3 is CASSLVGGMGRFF. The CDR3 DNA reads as TGCGCCAGCAGCTTGGTCGGCGGGATGGGTCGGTTCTTC.

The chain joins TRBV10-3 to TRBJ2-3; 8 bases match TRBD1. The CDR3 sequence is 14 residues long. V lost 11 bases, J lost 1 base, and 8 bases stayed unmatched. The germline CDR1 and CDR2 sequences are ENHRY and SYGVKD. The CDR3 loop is CAAAGGAGTDTQYF. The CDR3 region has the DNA TGTGCCGCCGCAGGGGGCGCAGGCACAGATACGCAGTATTTT.

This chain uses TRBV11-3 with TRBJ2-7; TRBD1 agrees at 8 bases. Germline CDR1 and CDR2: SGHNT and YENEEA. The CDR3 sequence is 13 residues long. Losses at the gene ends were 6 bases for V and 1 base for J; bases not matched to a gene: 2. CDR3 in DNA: TGTGCCAGCAGACGGACAGGGTCCTACGAGCAGTACTTC. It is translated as CASRRTGSYEQYF. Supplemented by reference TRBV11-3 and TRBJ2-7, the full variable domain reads EAGVVQSPRYKIIEKKQPVAFWCNPISGHNTLYWYLQNLGQGPELLIRYENEEAVDDSQLPKDRFSAERLKGVDSTLKIQPAELGDSAVYLCASRRTGSYEQYFGPGTRLTVT.

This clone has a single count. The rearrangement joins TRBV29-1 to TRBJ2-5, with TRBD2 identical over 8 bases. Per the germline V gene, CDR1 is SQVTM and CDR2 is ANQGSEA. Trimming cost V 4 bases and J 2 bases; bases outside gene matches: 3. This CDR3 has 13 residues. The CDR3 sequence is CSVAAGGQETQYF. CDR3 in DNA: TGCAGCGTTGCGGCGGGAGGTCAAGAGACCCAGTACTTC.

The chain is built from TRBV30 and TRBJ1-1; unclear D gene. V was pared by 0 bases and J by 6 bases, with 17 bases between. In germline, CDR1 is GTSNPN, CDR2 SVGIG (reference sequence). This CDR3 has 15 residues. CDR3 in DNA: TGTGCCTGGAGTGTACTAGAAGACAAGGGCCCTGAAGCTTTCTTT. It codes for CAWSVLEDKGPEAFF.

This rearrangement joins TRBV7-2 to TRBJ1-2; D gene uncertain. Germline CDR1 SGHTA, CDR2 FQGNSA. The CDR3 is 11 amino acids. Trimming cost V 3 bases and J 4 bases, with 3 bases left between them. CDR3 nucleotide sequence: TGTGCCAGCAGCTTCCTCTATGGCTACACCTTC. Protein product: CASSFLYGYTF.

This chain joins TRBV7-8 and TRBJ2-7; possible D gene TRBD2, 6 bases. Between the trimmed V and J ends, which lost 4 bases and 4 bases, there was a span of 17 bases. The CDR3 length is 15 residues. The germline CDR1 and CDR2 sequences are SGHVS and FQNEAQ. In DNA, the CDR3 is TGTGCCAGCAGCTCCACTGGTAGCGGCGGATACGAGCAGTACTTC. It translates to CASSSTGSGGYEQYF.

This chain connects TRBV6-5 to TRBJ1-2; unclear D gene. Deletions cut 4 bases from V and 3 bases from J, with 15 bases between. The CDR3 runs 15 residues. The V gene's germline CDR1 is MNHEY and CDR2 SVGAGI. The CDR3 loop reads CASSFSWALDYGYTF. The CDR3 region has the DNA TGTGCCAGCAGTTTCTCCTGGGCCCTCGACTATGGCTACACCTTC.